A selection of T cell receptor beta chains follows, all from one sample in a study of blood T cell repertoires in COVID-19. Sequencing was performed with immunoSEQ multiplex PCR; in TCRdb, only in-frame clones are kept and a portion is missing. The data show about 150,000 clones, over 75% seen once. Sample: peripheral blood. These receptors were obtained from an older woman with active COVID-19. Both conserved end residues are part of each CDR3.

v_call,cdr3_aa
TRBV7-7,CASSLGPDRFEVETQYF
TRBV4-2,CASSQRTGEQDGYTF
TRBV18,CASSPRGEGNYGYTF
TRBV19,CASSISPSGRLYEQYF
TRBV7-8,CASRTARGWETQYF
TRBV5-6,CASSTLGAGRTDTQYF
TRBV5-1,CASSLERAQETQYF
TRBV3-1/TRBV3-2,CASSQDGQGNIQYF
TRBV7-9,CASSSDRVIYNEQFF
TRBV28,CASRPMTSGRLETQYF
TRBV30,CAWSVKDSSGNTIYF
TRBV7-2,CASSPSRTSGNEQFF
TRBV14,CASSQVPSYEQYF
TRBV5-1,CASSLGQGGFYEQYF
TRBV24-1,CATSAGQGSTDTQYF
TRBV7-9,CASSFAQAEQFF
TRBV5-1,CATKGGSSSGNTIYF
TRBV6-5,CASSYSTGSLYNEQFF
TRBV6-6,CASSRSGKGNEQFF
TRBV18,CASSYSGGLYEQYF
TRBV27,CASSLQGRNEQFF
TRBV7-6,CASTLDVDRVPNEQYF
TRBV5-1,CASSPGTSGFSYEQYF
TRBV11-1,CASRGRAVDTQYF
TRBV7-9,CASSLQEVTGELFF
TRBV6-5,CASSQTGVFHEQYF
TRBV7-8,CASSLGLAVYNEQFF
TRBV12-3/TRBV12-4,CASSNRDQPQHF
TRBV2,CASRGTGNQPQHF
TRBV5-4,CASSLAGTVRETQYF
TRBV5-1,CASSLDRAVYGYTF